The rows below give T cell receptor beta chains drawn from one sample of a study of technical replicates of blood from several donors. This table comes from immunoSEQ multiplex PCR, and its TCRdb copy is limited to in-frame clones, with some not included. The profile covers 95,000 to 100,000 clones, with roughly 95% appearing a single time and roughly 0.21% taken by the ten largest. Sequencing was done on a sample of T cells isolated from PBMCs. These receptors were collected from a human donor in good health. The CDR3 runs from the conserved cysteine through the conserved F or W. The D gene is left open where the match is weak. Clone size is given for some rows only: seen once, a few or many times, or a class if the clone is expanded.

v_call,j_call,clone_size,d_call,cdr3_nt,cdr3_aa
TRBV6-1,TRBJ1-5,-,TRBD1,TGTGCCAGCAGAGAAATGGGACAGGGTATCTATCAGCCCCAGCATTTT,CASREMGQGIYQPQHF
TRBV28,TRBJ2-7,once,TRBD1,TGTGCCAGCAGTCCAACAGGGGGCGCTTTGTCCTACGAGCAGTACTTC,CASSPTGGALSYEQYF
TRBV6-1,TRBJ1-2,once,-,TGTGCCAGCAGTAACGCCGGTCGGACAGCGTATGGCTACACCTTC,CASSNAGRTAYGYTF
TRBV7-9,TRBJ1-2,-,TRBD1,TGTGCCGTCTCGATTACTGGACAGGGGGCTAACTATGGCTACACCTTC,CAVSITGQGANYGYTF
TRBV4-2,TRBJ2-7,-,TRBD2,TGTGCCAGCAGCCAAGAAGCGGGGGCAGCCTACGAGCAGTACTTC,CASSQEAGAAYEQYF
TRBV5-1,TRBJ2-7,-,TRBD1,TGCGCCAGCAGCTTGGGGGACAGCTCCTACGAGCAGTACTTC,CASSLGDSSYEQYF
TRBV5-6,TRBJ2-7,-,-,TGTGCCAGCAGCCCGACTGGCTCCTACGAGCAGTACTTC,CASSPTGSYEQYF
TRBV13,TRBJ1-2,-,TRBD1,TGTGCCAGCAGCGACGGACAGGACCTCTTCGGCTACACCTTC,CASSDGQDLFGYTF
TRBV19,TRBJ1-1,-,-,TGTGCCAGTAGCTCACAGGGATCGGCCCCTGTAGCTTTCTTT,CASSSQGSAPVAFF
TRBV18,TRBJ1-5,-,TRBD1,TGTGCCAGCTCGCCAGCACAGGGGGCTCAGCCCCAGCATTTT,CASSPAQGAQPQHF
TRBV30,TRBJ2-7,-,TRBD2,TGTGCCTGGAGTCCAAGGACTAGCGGGGGGGAGAGGGCAGGAGGCGAGCAGTACTTC,CAWSPRTSGGERAGGEQYF
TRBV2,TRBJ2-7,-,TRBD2,TGTGCCAGCCGACTAGCGGGAGGAAGGGAGCAGTACTTC,CASRLAGGREQYF
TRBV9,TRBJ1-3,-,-,TGTGCCAGCAGTTTATCTGGAAACACCATATATTTT,CASSLSGNTIYF
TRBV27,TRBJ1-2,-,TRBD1,TGTGCCAGCAGTAAAGGGGGCACGGGCTACACCTTC,CASSKGGTGYTF
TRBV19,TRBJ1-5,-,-,TGTGCCAGTAGTATAGTTGGACAACTTAATCAGCCCCAGCATTTT,CASSIVGQLNQPQHF
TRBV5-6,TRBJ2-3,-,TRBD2,TGTGCCAGCAGCTCGTCGGGACTAGCGGGGGTAGATACGCAGTATTTT,CASSSSGLAGVDTQYF
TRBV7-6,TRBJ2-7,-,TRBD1,TGTGCCAGCAGCTTACGGACAGGGGAAGACTACGAGCAGTACTTC,CASSLRTGEDYEQYF
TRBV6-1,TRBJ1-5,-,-,TGTGCCAGCAGTGAAGCGGCAGGGCGCCCAAATCAGCCCCAGCATTTT,CASSEAAGRPNQPQHF
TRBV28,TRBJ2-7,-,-,TGTGCCAGTCTGCAGGGGGGCGAGCAGTACTTC,CASLQGGEQYF
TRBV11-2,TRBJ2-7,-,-,TGTGCCAGCAGCCTGGACAGATACTCCTACGAGCAGTACTTC,CASSLDRYSYEQYF
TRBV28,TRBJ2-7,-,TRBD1,TGTGCCAGCAGTACTGCCTCGGGACAGGTCAATTACGAGCAGTACTTC,CASSTASGQVNYEQYF
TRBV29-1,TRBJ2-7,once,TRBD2,TGCAGCGTAGGGACTAGCGGCTACGAGCAGTACTTC,CSVGTSGYEQYF
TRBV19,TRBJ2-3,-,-,TGTGCCAGTAGCCACCTGGCGGGGACAGATACAGATACGCAGTATTTT,CASSHLAGTDTDTQYF
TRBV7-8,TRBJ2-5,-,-,TGTGCCAGCAGCTTTCACGAGCAAGAGACCCAGTACTTC,CASSFHEQETQYF
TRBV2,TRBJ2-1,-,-,TGTGCCAGCAGTGAAAGAAGGCGGGACTTGAATGAGCAGTTCTTC,CASSERRRDLNEQFF
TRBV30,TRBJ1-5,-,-,TGTGCCTGGAGCGAGGTTCGTAACAATCAGCCCCAGCATTTT,CAWSEVRNNQPQHF
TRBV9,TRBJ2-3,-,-,TGTGCCAGCAGCGTCTTCACAGATACGCAGTATTTT,CASSVFTDTQYF